The clone carrying this T cell receptor (beta chain) has a count of ten or more. The library targeted TCRbeta and was prepared with unique molecular identifiers. MiXCR, run by TCRdb on the PCR reads, gives a single entry per CDR3 protein. The sample holds some 350,000 distinct CDR3 sequences, 10% seen once. The data originate from a study of T-cell reconstitution after alpha-beta-depleted transplantation in children. Germline V CDR1 and CDR2: SEHNR, FQNEAQ (reference sequence). The CDR3 sequence is 16 residues long. V shed 2 bases and J shed 0 bases, with 11 bases lying between them. Material: PBMCs from the stem cell graft donor, obtained from the stem cell graft. The sequence derives from a human donor who donated a stem cell graft to a child with acute lymphoblastic leukemia. This sequence joins TRBV7-9 and TRBJ2-1; D not certain. CDR3 residues: CASSLSGAISYNEQFF. CDR3 in DNA: TGTGCCAGCAGCTTATCTGGCGCGATCTCCTACAATGAGCAGTTCTTC.